This T cell receptor beta chain was recorded in a study of blood T cell repertoires in COVID-19. Study-wide context: The United States, Italy and Spain supplied acute and convalescent COVID-19 samples. The analysed material was cDNA or gDNA that came from T cells, B-cell-depleted T cells, or PBMCs.

Original processing notes: Estimates of nucleated cell counts were drawn from the amplification of reference gene primers. Only in-frame clones appear in the TCRdb table, and some are missing; sequencing was by immunoSEQ multiplex PCR. That table gives V, J and clone size, and the DNA gave D and trimming. The sample records roughly 80,000 clones, 65% to 85% being singletons. CDR3 length: 16 amino acids. J lost 3 bases, V lost 10 bases, and 15 bases had no gene match. CDR1 and CDR2 (germline): LNHDA, SQIVND (reference sequence). Sequenced material: peripheral blood. This TCR was recovered from a man over 45 with acute or convalescent COVID-19. The chain recombines TRBV19 with TRBJ2-1, with TRBD2 identical over 7 bases. Here the CDR3 DNA reads TGTGCCATTGGCACAGCTCGGCGGGGGAACTACAATGAGCAGTTCTTC. It yields the protein CAIGTARRGNYNEQFF.